Below, 18 T cell receptor beta chains from the same sample are listed, as sequenced in a study of CD8 T cells in ankylosing spondylitis. One entry per CDR3 protein results from TCRdb running MiXCR on the 5' RACE reads. The table has 150,000 to 200,000 distinct CDR3 sequences, approximately 32% seen once. The material sequenced was synovial fluid, either unsorted or a sorted T cell fraction (not recorded which). The receptors come from a male donor with ankylosing spondylitis.

V gene TRBV11-3 combines with J gene TRBJ2-1, with 7 bases identical to TRBD2. V dropped 1 base and J dropped 7; count of bases not matched to a gene: 4. The CDR3 runs 14 residues. CDR1 is SGHNT and CDR2 is YENEEA in the germline V gene. CDR3 sequence: CASSLGWRENEQFF. The DNA for the CDR3 is TGTGCCAGCAGCTTAGGATGGCGGGAGAATGAGCAGTTCTTC.

This sequence joins TRBV10-3 and TRBJ2-5; 9 bases match TRBD1. Unmatched junction bases numbered 3, after V lost 9 bases and J lost 4 bases. The length of the CDR3 is 12 residues. The germline V gene encodes CDR1 ENHRY and CDR2 SYGVKD. The CDR3 sequence is CAMGQGGETQYF. In nucleotides, the CDR3 is TGTGCCATGGGACAGGGCGGAGAGACCCAGTACTTC.

The rearrangement joins TRBV20-1 to TRBJ1-6; 7 bases fit TRBD1. V shed 3 bases and J 4 bases; nucleotides not matched to a gene: 6. This CDR3 is built from 15 residues. From germline, CDR1 is DFQATT and CDR2 SNEGSKA (reference sequence). The CDR3: CSARLGTAYNSPLHF. DNA of the CDR3: TGCAGTGCTAGGCTTGGGACAGCTTATAATTCACCCCTCCACTTT.

The V gene is TRBV29-1, the J gene TRBJ2-3; a weak D match, TRBD1 (6 bases). The germline CDR1 and CDR2 sequences are SQVTM and ANQGSEA. V lost 7 bases, J lost 2 bases, and 16 bases lay in between. CDR3 length: 14 amino acids. CDR3 in amino acids: CSAGTQMPTDTQYF. The CDR3 DNA reads as TGCAGCGCCGGGACACAAATGCCCACAGATACGCAGTATTTT.

V usage is TRBV5-5 and J usage is TRBJ1-3; D is unclear. The CDR3 extends over 15 amino acids. Trimming pared 1 base from V and 0 bases from J, leaving 8 bases between. Looked up from germline, CDR1 is SGHKS and CDR2 is YYEKEE (reference sequence). CDR3 residues: CASSLSAYSGNTIYF. The CDR3 DNA is TGTGCCAGCAGCTTGTCCGCTTACTCTGGAAACACCATATATTTT.

In this sample, this clonotype turned up many times. The gene calls are TRBV7-8 and TRBJ2-7; 8 nucleotides align to TRBD2. Trimming cost V 1 base and J 3 bases; bases outside gene matches: 8. The CDR3 loop spans 16 amino acids. Germline CDR1 reads SGHVS; CDR2 reads FQNEAQ. CDR3 amino acids: CASSLVVVGLGYEQYF. CDR3 nucleotide sequence: TGTGCCAGCAGCTTAGTTGTAGTGGGACTAGGCTACGAGCAGTACTTC.

The chain uses TRBV15 and TRBJ1-4; tentative D call: TRBD1 (5 bases). The germline CDR1 and CDR2 sequences are LNHNV and YYDKDF (reference sequence). Trimming pared 5 bases from V and 8 bases from J, leaving 27 bases between. This CDR3 is built from 18 residues. The CDR3 protein is CATSSSSSLGRQDEKLFF. In DNA, the CDR3 is TGTGCCACCAGCTCATCGTCTTCGCTGGGACGGCAGGACGAAAAACTGTTTTTT.

This clonotype showed up just a few times. The chain links TRBV20-1 to TRBJ1-1; D not certain. Germline CDR1 DFQATT, CDR2 SNEGSKA (reference sequence). The CDR3 has 14 residues. CDR3 amino acids: CRAQPRNQFTEAFF. The CDR3, as DNA: TGCAGGGCCCAACCAAGGAATCAGTTCACTGAAGCTTTCTTT.

The table lists this clonotype with many counts. The J gene is TRBJ2-7, the V gene TRBV6-2 or TRBV6-3, with 8 bases identical to TRBD2. CDR3 length: 15 amino acids. In germline, CDR1 is MNHEY, CDR2 SVGEGT. The V and J ends lost 2 bases and 3 bases, in that order; junction bases with no gene match: 6. The CDR3 is CASSYGRTSIYEQYF. CDR3 bases: TGTGCCAGCAGTTACGGCCGGACTAGCATCTACGAGCAGTACTTC.

The rearrangement uses TRBV7-2 and TRBJ1-2; the D is unclear. The CDR3 has 16 residues. The V gene lost 5 bases and the J gene lost 1 base, with 17 bases spanning the gap. Germline-derived CDR1 and CDR2 are SGHTA and FQGNSA. This CDR3 is CASSRETTLYNYGYTF. The CDR3 region has the DNA TGTGCCAGCAGCCGAGAGACAACCCTTTATAACTATGGCTACACCTTC.

The V and J genes are TRBV6-5 and TRBJ1-1; possibly TRBD1 for D (6 bases). The ends were cut back, 3 bases at V and 0 bases at J, with 8 bases in the middle. Germline V gene data show CDR1 as MNHEY and CDR2 as SVGAGI. The CDR3 runs 14 residues. The CDR3 here is CASSYQGLNTEAFF. CDR3 nucleotides: TGTGCCAGCAGTTATCAGGGGTTGAACACTGAAGCTTTCTTT.

V is TRBV11-2 and J is TRBJ2-3; TRBD1 matches 8 bases. After removal of 0 bases from V and 4 bases from J, the junction contained 9 bases not matched to a gene. This CDR3 spans 17 amino acids. CDR1 and CDR2 from the germline V gene are SGHAT and FQNNGV. CDR3 amino acids: CASSLDPGGRRSDTQYF. In DNA form, the CDR3 reads TGTGCCAGCAGCTTAGATCCAGGGGGCCGTCGATCAGATACGCAGTATTTT.

The chain couples TRBV5-1 to TRBJ2-2; D is unclear. V shed 6 bases and J shed 2 bases, with 11 bases lying between them. Germline CDR1 and CDR2: SGHRS and YFSETQ. This CDR3 is built from 14 residues. CDR3 in DNA: TGCGCCAGCATGACGCAGCCTAACACCGGGGAGCTGTTTTTT. As protein: CASMTQPNTGELFF.

In this sample, this clonotype turned up a few times. The CDR3 spells CSAEGSNQPQHF. Written as DNA, the CDR3 is TGCAGTGCCGAGGGCAGCAATCAGCCCCAGCATTTT. The rearrangement links TRBV20-1 to TRBJ1-5, with D uncertain. Germline V gene sequence: CDR1 DFQATT, CDR2 SNEGSKA (reference sequence). Between the trimmed V and J ends, which lost 6 bases and 1 base, there was a span of 7 bases. This CDR3 has 12 amino acids.

This clonotype was recorded a few times. CDR3 DNA sequence: TGCGCCAGCAGCCAGGCCCAGCTTCAAGAGACCCAGTACTTC. Its protein is CASSQAQLQETQYF. The chain couples TRBV5-1 to TRBJ2-5; D ambiguous. V was clipped by 4 bases and J by 2 bases, with 12 bases between them. Germline V lookup: CDR1 SGHRS, CDR2 YFSETQ. The CDR3 has 14 amino acids. Drawing the rest from reference TRBV5-1 and TRBJ2-5, the complete variable domain is KAGVTQTPRYLIKTRGQQVTLSCSPISGHRSVSWYQQTPGQGLQFLFEYFSETQRNKGNFPGRFSGRQFSNSRSEMNVSTLELGDSALYLCASSQAQLQETQYFGPGTRLLVL.

The chain links TRBV6-1 to TRBJ2-1; 7 bases align to TRBD1. After removal of 6 bases from V and 4 bases from J, the junction contained 9 bases not matched to a gene. Germline CDR1 is MNHNS and CDR2 is SASEGT. This CDR3 contains 15 residues. CDR3 in amino acids: CASSRRLQGYNEQFF. CDR3 DNA sequence: TGTGCCAGCAGCCGAAGGTTACAGGGGTACAATGAGCAGTTCTTC.

The table lists this clonotype with a count of one. The chain is built from TRBV10-3 and TRBJ2-7; the match to TRBD2 covers 12 bases. This CDR3 spans 14 amino acids. In germline, CDR1 is ENHRY, CDR2 SYGVKD. V dropped 5 bases and J dropped 4; count of bases not matched to a gene: 3. This chain's CDR3 is CAISRGTSGYEQYF. The DNA of the CDR3 is TGTGCCATCAGTCGAGGGACTAGCGGGTACGAGCAGTACTTC.

J is TRBJ1-5 and V is TRBV7-9; D possibly corresponds to TRBD1 (5 bases). From germline, CDR1 is SEHNR and CDR2 FQNEAQ (reference sequence). This CDR3 has 14 amino acids. V was pared by 6 bases and J by 5 bases, with 14 bases between. The CDR3 DNA reads TGTGCCAGCAGTACTGACAGCCTTCATCAGCCCCAGCATTTT. This sequence encodes CASSTDSLHQPQHF.